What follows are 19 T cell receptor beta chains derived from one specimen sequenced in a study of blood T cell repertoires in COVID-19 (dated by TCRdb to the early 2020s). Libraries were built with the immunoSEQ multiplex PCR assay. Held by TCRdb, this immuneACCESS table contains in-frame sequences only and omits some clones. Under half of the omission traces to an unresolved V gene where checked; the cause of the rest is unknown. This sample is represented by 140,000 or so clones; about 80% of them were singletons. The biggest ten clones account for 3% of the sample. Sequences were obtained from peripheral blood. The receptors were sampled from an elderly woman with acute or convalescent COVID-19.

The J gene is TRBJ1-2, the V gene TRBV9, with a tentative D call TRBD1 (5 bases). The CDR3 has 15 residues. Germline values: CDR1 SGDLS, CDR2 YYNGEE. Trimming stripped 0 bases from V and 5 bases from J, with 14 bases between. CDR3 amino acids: CASSVVSWDSYGYTF. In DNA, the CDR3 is TGTGCCAGCAGCGTAGTGTCGTGGGACTCTTATGGCTACACCTTC.

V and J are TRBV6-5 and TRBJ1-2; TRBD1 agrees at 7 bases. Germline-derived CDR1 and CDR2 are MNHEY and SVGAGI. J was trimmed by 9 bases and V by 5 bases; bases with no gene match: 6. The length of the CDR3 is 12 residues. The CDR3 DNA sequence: TGTGCCAGCAGTACAGGGGAGATAAGCTACACCTTC. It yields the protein CASSTGEISYTF.

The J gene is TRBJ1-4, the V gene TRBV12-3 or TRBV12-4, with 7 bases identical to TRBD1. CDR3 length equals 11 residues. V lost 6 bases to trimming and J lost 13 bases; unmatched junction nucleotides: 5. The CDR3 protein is CASSLGTVLFF. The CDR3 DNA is TGTGCCAGCAGCCTCGGGACAGTACTGTTTTTT.

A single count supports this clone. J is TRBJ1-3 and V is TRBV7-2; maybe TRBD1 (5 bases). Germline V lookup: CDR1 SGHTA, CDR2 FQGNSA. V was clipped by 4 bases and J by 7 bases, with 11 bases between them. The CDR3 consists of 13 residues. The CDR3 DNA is TGTGCCAGCAGCTCATCCCGGGGGAACACCATATATTTT. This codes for CASSSSRGNTIYF. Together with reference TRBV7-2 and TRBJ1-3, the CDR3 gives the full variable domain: GAGVSQSPSNKVTEKGKDVELRCDPISGHTALYWYRQSLGQGLEFLIYFQGNSAPDKSGLPSDRFSAERTGGSVSTLTIQRTQQEDSAVYLCASSSSRGNTIYFGEGSWLTVV.

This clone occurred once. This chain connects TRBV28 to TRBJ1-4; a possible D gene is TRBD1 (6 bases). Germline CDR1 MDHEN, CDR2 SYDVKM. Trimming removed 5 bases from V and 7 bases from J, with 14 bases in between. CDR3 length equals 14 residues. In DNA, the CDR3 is TGTGCCAGCAGTGTGCAGGGGAAGGGTGAAAAACTGTTTTTT. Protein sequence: CASSVQGKGEKLFF.

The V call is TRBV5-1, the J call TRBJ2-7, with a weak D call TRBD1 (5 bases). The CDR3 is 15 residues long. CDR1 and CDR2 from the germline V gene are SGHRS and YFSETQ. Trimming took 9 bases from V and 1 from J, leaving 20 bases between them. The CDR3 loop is CATTTGVGPSYEQYF. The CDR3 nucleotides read TGCGCCACCACCACCGGTGTGGGGCCTTCCTACGAGCAGTACTTC.

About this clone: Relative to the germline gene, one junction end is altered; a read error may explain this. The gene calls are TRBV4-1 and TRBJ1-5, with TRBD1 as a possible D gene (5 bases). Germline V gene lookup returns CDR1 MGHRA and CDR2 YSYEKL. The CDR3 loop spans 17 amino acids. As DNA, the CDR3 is TGCGCCCGCAGCCCCCCCGGGGGGGTGGGGGGCAATCAGCCCCAGCATTTT. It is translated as CARSPPGGVGGNQPQHF.

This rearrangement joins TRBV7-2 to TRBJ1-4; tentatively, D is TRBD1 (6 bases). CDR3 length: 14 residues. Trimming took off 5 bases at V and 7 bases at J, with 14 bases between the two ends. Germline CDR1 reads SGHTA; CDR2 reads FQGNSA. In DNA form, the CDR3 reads TGTGCCAGCAGCCCCTGGGGGGGCAGTGAAAAACTGTTTTTT. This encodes CASSPWGGSEKLFF.

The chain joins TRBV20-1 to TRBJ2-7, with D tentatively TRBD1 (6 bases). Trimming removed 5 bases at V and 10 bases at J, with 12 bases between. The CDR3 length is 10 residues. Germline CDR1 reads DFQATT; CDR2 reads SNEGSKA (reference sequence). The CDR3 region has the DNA TGCAGTGCTCTCAACAGGGAACAGTACTTC. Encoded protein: CSALNREQYF.

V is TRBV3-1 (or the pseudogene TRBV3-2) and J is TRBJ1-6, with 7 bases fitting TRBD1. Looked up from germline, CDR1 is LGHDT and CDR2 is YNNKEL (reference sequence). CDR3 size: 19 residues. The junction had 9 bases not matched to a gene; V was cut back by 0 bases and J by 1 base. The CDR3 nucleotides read TGTGCCAGCAGCCAAGAAGGGACAGCTGGTAGTTCCTATAATTCACCCCTCCACTTT. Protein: CASSQEGTAGSSYNSPLHF.

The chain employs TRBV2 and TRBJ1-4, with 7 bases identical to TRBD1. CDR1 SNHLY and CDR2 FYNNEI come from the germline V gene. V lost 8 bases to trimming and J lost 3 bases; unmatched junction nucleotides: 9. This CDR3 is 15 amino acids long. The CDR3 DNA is TGTGCCAGCGGATACGCAGGGGGTCCTAATGAAAAACTGTTTTTT. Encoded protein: CASGYAGGPNEKLFF.

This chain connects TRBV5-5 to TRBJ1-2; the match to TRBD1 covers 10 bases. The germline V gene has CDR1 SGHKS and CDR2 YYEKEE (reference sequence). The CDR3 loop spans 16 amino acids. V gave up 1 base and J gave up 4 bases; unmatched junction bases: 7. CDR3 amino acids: CASSLYGTGVGYGYTF. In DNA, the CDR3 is TGTGCCAGCAGCTTGTATGGGACAGGGGTTGGCTATGGCTACACCTTC.

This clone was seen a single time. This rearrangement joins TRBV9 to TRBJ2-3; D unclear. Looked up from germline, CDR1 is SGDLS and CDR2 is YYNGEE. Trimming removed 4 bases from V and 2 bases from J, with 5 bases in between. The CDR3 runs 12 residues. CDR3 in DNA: TGTGCCAGCAGCCCAAACACAGATACGCAGTATTTT. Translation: CASSPNTDTQYF.

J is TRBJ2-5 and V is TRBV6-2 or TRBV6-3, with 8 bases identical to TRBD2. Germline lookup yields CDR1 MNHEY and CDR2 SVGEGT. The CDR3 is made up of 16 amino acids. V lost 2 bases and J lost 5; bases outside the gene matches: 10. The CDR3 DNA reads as TGTGCCAGCAGTTACAAGCGGGGGCAAACCGGGGAGACCCAGTACTTC. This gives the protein CASSYKRGQTGETQYF.

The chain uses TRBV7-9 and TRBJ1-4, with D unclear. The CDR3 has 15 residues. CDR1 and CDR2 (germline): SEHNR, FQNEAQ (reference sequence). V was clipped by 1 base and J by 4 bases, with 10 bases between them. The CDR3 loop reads CASSLGHQFNEKLFF. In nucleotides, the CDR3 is TGTGCCAGCAGCTTAGGGCATCAGTTTAATGAAAAACTGTTTTTT.

CDR3 sequence reads: CASRFTPDSQPQHF. In nucleotides, the CDR3 is TGTGCCAGCAGATTCACCCCAGACAGCCAGCCCCAGCATTTT. This chain connects TRBV27 to TRBJ1-5; possible D gene TRBD1, 5 bases. There are 14 residues in the CDR3. V lost 6 bases, J lost 7 bases, and 16 bases lay in between. Germline assignment: CDR1 MNHEY and CDR2 SMNVEV (reference sequence).

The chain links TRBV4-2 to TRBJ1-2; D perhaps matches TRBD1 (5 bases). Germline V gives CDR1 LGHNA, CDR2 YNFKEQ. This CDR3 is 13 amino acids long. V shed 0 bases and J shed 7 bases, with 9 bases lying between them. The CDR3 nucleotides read TGTGCCAGCAGCCAAGACAGGGTAGTTGGCTACACCTTC. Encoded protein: CASSQDRVVGYTF.

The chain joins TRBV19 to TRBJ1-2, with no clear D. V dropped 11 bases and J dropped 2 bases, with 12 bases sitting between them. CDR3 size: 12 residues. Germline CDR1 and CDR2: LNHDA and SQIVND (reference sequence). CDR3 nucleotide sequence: TGTGCCGTAAAGGAGGGAAACTATGGCTACACCTTC. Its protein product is CAVKEGNYGYTF.

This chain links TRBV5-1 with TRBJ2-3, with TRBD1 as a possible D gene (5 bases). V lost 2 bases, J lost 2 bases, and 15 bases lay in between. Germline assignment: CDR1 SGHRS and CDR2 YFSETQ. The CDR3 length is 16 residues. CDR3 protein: CASSFGAQPLTDTQYF. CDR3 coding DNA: TGCGCCAGCAGCTTTGGGGCCCAACCCCTCACAGATACGCAGTATTTT.